These 13 T cell receptor beta chains were all obtained from the same sample, sequenced in a study of T-cell memory formation after mild COVID-19. TCRdb used MiXCR to reprocess the 5' RACE reads, holding one entry per CDR3 protein. The sample records about 200,000 distinct CDR3 sequences, around 9.5% being singletons. The specimen sequenced was PBMCs or a T cell subset sorted from them (not recorded which). These TCRs come from a man aged 18 to 29 who had mild COVID-19 (a few samples of this study predate the infection). Cell type and time point are not known.

This clonotype was counted between two and nine times. The chain uses TRBV4-1 and TRBJ2-3, with 9 bases aligning to TRBD1. V lost 1 base and J lost 3; bases outside the gene matches: 8. The V gene's germline CDR1 is MGHRA and CDR2 YSYEKL. CDR3 size: 17 residues. CDR3 coding DNA: TGCGCCAGCAGCCAAGGGATCGCACAGGGGGCTACAGATACGCAGTATTTT. As protein: CASSQGIAQGATDTQYF.

This clonotype was seen more than once but under ten times. The chain employs TRBV12-3 or TRBV12-4 and TRBJ2-1; 9 bases map to TRBD1. Trimming cost V 5 bases and J 6 bases; bases outside gene matches: 5. The CDR3 totals 14 residues. In DNA form, the CDR3 reads TGTGCCAGCAGTATCCGGGACAGGGTCAATGAGCAGTTCTTC. Translation gives CASSIRDRVNEQFF.

This clonotype was counted many times. The chain uses TRBV15 and TRBJ2-3, with 7 bases identical to TRBD1. The CDR3 consists of 16 residues. Germline V CDR1 and CDR2: LNHNV, YYDKDF (reference sequence). V lost 3 bases to trimming and J lost 1 base; unmatched junction nucleotides: 7. CDR3 in amino acids: CATSSRTGLRTDTQYF. Written as DNA, the CDR3 is TGTGCCACCAGCAGCAGGACAGGTCTTCGCACAGATACGCAGTATTTT.

The chain employs TRBV5-1 and TRBJ1-6; no firm D call. The V gene's germline CDR1 is SGHRS and CDR2 YFSETQ. The CDR3 runs to 15 residues. The V gene lost 0 bases and the J gene lost 9 bases, with 13 bases spanning the gap. DNA for the CDR3: TGCGCCAGCAGCTTGGCCGGCCGTTCTCTTTCACCCCTCCACTTT. This sequence encodes CASSLAGRSLSPLHF.

The genes are TRBV6-2 or TRBV6-3 and TRBJ1-1; unclear D gene. V dropped 1 base and J dropped 0 bases, with 6 bases sitting between them. This CDR3 has 14 residues. Germline V lookup: CDR1 MNHEY, CDR2 SVGEGT. The CDR3 here is CASSYWVLNTEAFF. CDR3 nucleotides: TGTGCCAGCAGTTACTGGGTGTTGAACACTGAAGCTTTCTTT.

This clonotype appeared many times. V gene TRBV27 combines with J gene TRBJ2-5; 7 bases match TRBD1. The CDR3 spans 13 residues. V was clipped by 5 bases and J by 5 bases; unmatched bases: 5. The germline V gene encodes CDR1 MNHEY and CDR2 SMNVEV (reference sequence). In DNA form, the CDR3 reads TGTGCCAGCAGTCTGACAGGGTTGGAGACCCAGTACTTC. Translated, it gives CASSLTGLETQYF.

The chain is built from TRBV29-1 and TRBJ2-3; 9 nucleotides agree with TRBD2. The CDR3 runs 15 residues. J lost 0 bases, V lost 4 bases, and 5 bases had no gene match. Germline V gene data show CDR1 as SQVTM and CDR2 as ANQGSEA. The CDR3 loop is CSVVPTSGSTDTQYF. In DNA form, the CDR3 reads TGCAGCGTTGTTCCGACTAGCGGAAGCACAGATACGCAGTATTTT.

This chain uses TRBV6-2 or TRBV6-3 with TRBJ2-2; no clear D gene. Trimming cost V 5 bases and J 6 bases, with 10 bases left between them. The CDR3 runs to 13 residues. Germline CDR1 reads MNHEY; CDR2 reads SVGEGT. The CDR3 DNA follows: TGTGCCAGCAGTCAATCGGTGGCCGGGGAGCTGTTTTTT. It encodes CASSQSVAGELFF.

V is TRBV6-1 and J is TRBJ2-7, with 8 bases matching TRBD1. The germline V gene encodes CDR1 MNHNS and CDR2 SASEGT. With V trimmed by 8 bases and J by 3 bases, 3 bases remained unmatched. The CDR3 consists of 12 residues. The chain's CDR3 is CASGTGFYEQYV. In nucleotides, the CDR3 is TGTGCCAGCGGGACAGGTTTCTACGAGCAGTACGTC.

This clonotype was seen a few times. This chain connects TRBV12-3 or TRBV12-4 to TRBJ1-2, with D unresolved. The CDR3 runs to 14 residues. With 1 base removed from V and 4 bases from J, the gap between germline ends came to 10 bases. In DNA, the CDR3 is TGTGCCAGCAGTTTAGGCAACGGGCTCTATGGCTACACCTTC. It yields the protein CASSLGNGLYGYTF.

This clonotype was recorded a few times. The chain links TRBV12-3 or TRBV12-4 to TRBJ2-5, with D maybe TRBD1 (6 bases). CDR3 size: 14 residues. V was pared by 6 bases and J by 5 bases, with 16 bases between. The CDR3 region is CASSPLGAGETQYF. CDR3 in DNA: TGTGCCAGCAGCCCCTTGGGGGCAGGGGAGACCCAGTACTTC.

This clonotype was seen ten or more times. This chain connects TRBV7-8 to TRBJ1-5; D is ambiguous. The CDR3 is 15 residues long. Germline assignment: CDR1 SGHVS and CDR2 FQNEAQ. Trimming left V 4 bases short and J 3 bases short, with 13 bases between. CDR3 sequence (DNA): TGTGCCAGCAGCTCAGGCGGGCGGATCAATCAGCCCCAGCATTTT. It specifies CASSSGGRINQPQHF. Full variable domain (missing parts from reference TRBV7-8 and TRBJ1-5): GAGVSQSPRYKVAKRGQDVALRCDPISGHVSLFWYQQALGQGPEFLTYFQNEAQLDKSGLPSDRFFAERPEGSVSTLKIQRTQQEDSAVYLCASSSGGRINQPQHFGDGTRLSIL.

This clonotype was counted only a few times. The chain couples TRBV7-2 to TRBJ2-4, with no clear D. V lost 5 bases and J 11 bases, leaving 16 bases between the germline ends. This CDR3 has 13 residues. CDR1 SGHTA and CDR2 FQGNSA come from the germline V gene. The CDR3 sequence is CASSPNLPKFQYF. CDR3 DNA sequence: TGTGCCAGCAGCCCGAATCTACCAAAGTTTCAGTACTTC. Filled out from reference TRBV7-2 and TRBJ2-4, the complete variable domain reads GAGVSQSPSNKVTEKGKDVELRCDPISGHTALYWYRQSLGQGLEFLIYFQGNSAPDKSGLPSDRFSAERTGGSVSTLTIQRTQQEDSAVYLCASSPNLPKFQYFGAGTRLSVL.